The 11 T cell receptor beta chains in this list originate from one sample, sequenced in a study of cytomegalovirus exposure and HLA in healthy donors. PCR employed 60 Vbeta and 13 Jbeta primers. TCRdb's copy holds only in-frame clones and misses some; the assay was immunoSEQ multiplex PCR. The sample lists under 85,000 clones; about 78% were seen once. What was sequenced was PBMCs. These receptors were taken from a man between 18 and 35 years old in good health and CMV-seronegative.

The chain uses TRBV6-6 and TRBJ2-3; D is possibly TRBD2 (5 bases). V lost 8 bases and J lost 0, with 18 bases in between. The CDR3 is made up of 16 amino acids. Germline CDR1 and CDR2: MNHNY and SVGAGI (reference sequence). The CDR3 reads CASAVEGSASTDTQYF. CDR3 nucleotides: TGTGCCAGCGCCGTCGAGGGTTCCGCTAGCACAGATACGCAGTATTTT.

The chain has TRBV6-1 and TRBJ1-2; 10 bases are shared with TRBD1. After removal of 3 bases from V and 1 base from J, the junction contained 11 bases not matched to a gene. Germline loops: CDR1 MNHNS, CDR2 SASEGT. The CDR3 totals 18 residues. The CDR3 region is CASSDVLDRGYFNYGYTF. CDR3 DNA sequence: TGTGCCAGCAGTGATGTTTTGGACAGGGGGTACTTTAACTATGGCTACACCTTC.

The chain carries TRBV6-5 and TRBJ1-5; 9 nucleotides line up with TRBD1. CDR3 length equals 14 residues. J gave up 3 bases and V 5 bases, and 2 bases lay outside the gene matches. Germline CDR1 and CDR2: MNHEY and SVGAGI. The chain's CDR3 is CASSEQGANQPQHF. The CDR3 DNA follows: TGTGCCAGCAGTGAACAGGGGGCCAATCAGCCCCAGCATTTT.

This chain links TRBV28 with TRBJ2-3, with a tentative D call TRBD1 (6 bases). Trimming shortened V by 5 bases and J by 11 bases, and 17 bases separated the two germline ends. The CDR3 loop spans 13 amino acids. Germline CDR1 is MDHEN and CDR2 is SYDVKM. CDR3 amino acids: CASSQTGFRRQYF. The CDR3 DNA follows: TGTGCCAGCAGTCAAACAGGGTTTAGGAGGCAGTATTTT.

A few counts support this clone. The chain uses TRBV27 and TRBJ2-2; 13 bases match TRBD2. The germline V gene has CDR1 MNHEY and CDR2 SMNVEV (reference sequence). V dropped 5 bases and J dropped 2; count of bases not matched to a gene: 8. The CDR3 has 18 amino acids. The CDR3: CASSKPGLAGLNTGELFF. The DNA for the CDR3 is TGTGCCAGCAGTAAACCGGGACTAGCGGGGTTAAACACCGGGGAGCTGTTTTTT.

This clone occurred once. The chain combines TRBV29-1 with TRBJ2-5, with TRBD1 as a possible D gene (5 bases). Germline assignment: CDR1 SQVTM and CDR2 ANQGSEA. Trimming removed 4 bases at V and 3 bases at J, with 9 bases between. CDR3 length: 12 residues. This CDR3 is CSVGLGEETQYF. In DNA, the CDR3 is TGCAGCGTTGGCTTAGGGGAAGAGACCCAGTACTTC.

This CDR3 is CASSLGQPDPDNQPQHF. The CDR3, as DNA: TGTGCCAGCAGTTTAGGACAGCCAGACCCGGACAATCAGCCCCAGCATTTT. The chain has TRBV28 and TRBJ1-5, with a weak D call TRBD1 (6 bases). The CDR3 covers 17 residues. CDR1 MDHEN and CDR2 SYDVKM come from the germline V gene. V shed 2 bases and J shed 3 bases, with 17 bases lying between them.

The rearrangement uses TRBV6-6 and TRBJ1-2, with D possibly being TRBD1 (5 bases). The CDR3 is 14 residues long. Trimming cost V 4 bases and J 2 bases, with 11 bases left between them. CDR1 is MNHNY and CDR2 is SVGAGI in the germline V gene (reference sequence). The DNA of the CDR3 is TGTGCCAGCAGTTCCCTCACAGGAAACTATGGCTACACCTTC. This codes for CASSSLTGNYGYTF.

This chain connects TRBV4-3 to TRBJ1-3; D ambiguous. The CDR3 loop spans 15 amino acids. From germline, CDR1 is LGHNA and CDR2 YSLEER. Trimming pared 8 bases from V and 0 bases from J, leaving 14 bases between. The CDR3 is CASAVSVGSGNTIYF. The CDR3 DNA reads as TGCGCCAGCGCGGTTTCGGTCGGCTCTGGAAACACCATATATTTT.

The V gene is TRBV4-1, the J gene TRBJ1-6, with unresolved D. Germline CDR1 MGHRA, CDR2 YSYEKL. This CDR3 comprises 18 residues. Between the trimmed V and J ends, which lost 1 base and 0 bases, there was a span of 13 bases. The CDR3 DNA reads TGCGCCAGCAGCCAAGTTGGAGGGCCGAACTCCTATAATTCACCCCTCCACTTT. Translating it yields CASSQVGGPNSYNSPLHF.

V is TRBV2 and J is TRBJ2-6; possibly TRBD2 for D (5 bases). V lost 4 bases and J lost 1, with 8 bases in between. The germline gives CDR1 SNHLY, CDR2 FYNNEI. CDR3 length equals 15 residues. Here the CDR3 DNA reads TGTGCCAGCAGTGTAGAGGGTTCTGGGGCCAACGTCCTGACTTTC. This codes for CASSVEGSGANVLTF.